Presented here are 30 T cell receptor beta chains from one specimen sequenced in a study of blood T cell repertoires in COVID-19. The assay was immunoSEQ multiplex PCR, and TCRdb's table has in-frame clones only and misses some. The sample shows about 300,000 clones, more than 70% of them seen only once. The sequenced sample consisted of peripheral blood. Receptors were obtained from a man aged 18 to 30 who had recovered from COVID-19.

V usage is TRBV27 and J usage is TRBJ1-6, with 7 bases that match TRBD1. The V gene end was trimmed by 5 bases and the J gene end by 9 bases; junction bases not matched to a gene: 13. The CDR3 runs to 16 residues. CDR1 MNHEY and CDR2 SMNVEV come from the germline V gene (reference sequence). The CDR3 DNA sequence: TGTGCCAGCAGTCTCTCTGACAGGGCGTTCGGTTCACCCCTCCACTTT. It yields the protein CASSLSDRAFGSPLHF.

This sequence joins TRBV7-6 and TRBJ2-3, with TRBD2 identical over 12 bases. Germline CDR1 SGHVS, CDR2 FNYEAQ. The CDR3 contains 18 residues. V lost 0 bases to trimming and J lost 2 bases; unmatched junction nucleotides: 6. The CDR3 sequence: CASSLALGLAGITDTQYF. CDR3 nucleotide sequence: TGTGCCAGCAGCTTAGCGTTAGGACTAGCGGGGATCACAGATACGCAGTATTTT.

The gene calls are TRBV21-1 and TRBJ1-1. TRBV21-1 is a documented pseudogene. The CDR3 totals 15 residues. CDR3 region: CASSRGWRWDTEAFF. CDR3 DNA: TGTGCCAGCAGCAGAGGGTGGAGATGGGACACTGAAGCTTTCTTT.

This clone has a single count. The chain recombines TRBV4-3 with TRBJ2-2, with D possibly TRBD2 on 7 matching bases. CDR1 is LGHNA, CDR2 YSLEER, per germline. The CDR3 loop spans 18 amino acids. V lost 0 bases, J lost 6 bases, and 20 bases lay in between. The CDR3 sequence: CASSQDPGRGGTPGELFF. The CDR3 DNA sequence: TGCGCCAGCAGCCAAGATCCGGGAAGGGGGGGCACCCCCGGGGAGCTGTTTTTT.

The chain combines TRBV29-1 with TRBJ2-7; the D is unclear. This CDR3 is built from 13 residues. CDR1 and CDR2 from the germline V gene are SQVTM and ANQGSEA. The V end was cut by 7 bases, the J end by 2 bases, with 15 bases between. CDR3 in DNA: TGCAGCGCCCGGAGTCAGCTCACCTACGAGCAGTACTTC. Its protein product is CSARSQLTYEQYF.

The CDR3 DNA reads as TGTGCCAGCAGCTTAACTTGGCGGGAGGGCCTGAATGAGCAGTTCTTC. This translates into CASSLTWREGLNEQFF. The J gene is TRBJ2-1, the V gene TRBV7-3; TRBD2 aligns across 9 bases. The junction had 7 bases not matched to a gene; V was cut back by 0 bases and J by 7 bases. The CDR3 totals 16 residues. Germline CDR1 is SGHTA and CDR2 is FQGTGA.

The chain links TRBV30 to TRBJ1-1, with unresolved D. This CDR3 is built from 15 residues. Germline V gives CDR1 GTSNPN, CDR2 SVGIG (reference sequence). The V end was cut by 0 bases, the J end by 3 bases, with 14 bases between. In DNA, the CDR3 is TGTGCCTGGAGTGTATCGGGGTCTGGCGACACTGAAGCTTTCTTT. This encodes CAWSVSGSGDTEAFF.

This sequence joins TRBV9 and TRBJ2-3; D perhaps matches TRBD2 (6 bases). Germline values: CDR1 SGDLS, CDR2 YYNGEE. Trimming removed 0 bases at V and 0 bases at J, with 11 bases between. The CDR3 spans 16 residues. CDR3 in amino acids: CASSVVGGYSTDTQYF. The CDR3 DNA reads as TGTGCCAGCAGCGTAGTCGGGGGTTACAGCACAGATACGCAGTATTTT.

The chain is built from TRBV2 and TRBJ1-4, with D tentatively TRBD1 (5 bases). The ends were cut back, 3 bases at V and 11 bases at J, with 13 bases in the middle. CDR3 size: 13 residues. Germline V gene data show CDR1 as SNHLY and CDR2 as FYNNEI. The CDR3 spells CASSEGGLRKLFF. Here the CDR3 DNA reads TGTGCCAGCAGTGAGGGGGGGTTAAGGAAACTGTTTTTT.

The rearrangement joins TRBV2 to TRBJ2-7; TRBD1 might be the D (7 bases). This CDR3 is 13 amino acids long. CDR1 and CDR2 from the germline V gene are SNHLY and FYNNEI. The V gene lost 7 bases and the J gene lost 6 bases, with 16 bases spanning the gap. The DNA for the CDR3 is TGTGCCAGCAACGGGGGACAGTCTCCCGAGCAGTACTTC. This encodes CASNGGQSPEQYF.

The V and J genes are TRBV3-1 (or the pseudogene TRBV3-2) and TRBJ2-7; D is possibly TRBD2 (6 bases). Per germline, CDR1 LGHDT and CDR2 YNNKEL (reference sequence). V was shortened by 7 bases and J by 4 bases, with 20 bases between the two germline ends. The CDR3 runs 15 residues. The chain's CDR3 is CASTRDWDLGYEQYF. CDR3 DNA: TGTGCCAGCACCCGGGATTGGGACTTGGGATACGAGCAGTACTTC.

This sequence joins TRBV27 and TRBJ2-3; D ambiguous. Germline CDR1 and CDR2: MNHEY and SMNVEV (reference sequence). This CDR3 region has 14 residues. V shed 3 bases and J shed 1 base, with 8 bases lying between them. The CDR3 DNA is TGTGCCAGCAGTTTCCGGAGCGGCACAGATACGCAGTATTTT. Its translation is CASSFRSGTDTQYF.

In nucleotides, the CDR3 is TGTGCCATCAGTGAGTCGGGCCCGGGAAATCAGCCCCAGCATTTT. Protein: CAISESGPGNQPQHF. This sequence joins TRBV10-3 and TRBJ1-5; no definite D call. Germline V gene lookup returns CDR1 ENHRY and CDR2 SYGVKD. Trimming removed 0 bases at V and 4 bases at J, with 10 bases between. CDR3 length equals 15 residues.

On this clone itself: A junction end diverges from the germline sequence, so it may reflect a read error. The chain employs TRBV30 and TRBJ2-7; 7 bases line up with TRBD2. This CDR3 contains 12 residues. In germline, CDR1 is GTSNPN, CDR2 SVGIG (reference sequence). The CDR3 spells CAGSGNSYEQYF. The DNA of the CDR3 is TGTGCCGGGAGCGGGAACTCCTACGAGCAGTACTTC.

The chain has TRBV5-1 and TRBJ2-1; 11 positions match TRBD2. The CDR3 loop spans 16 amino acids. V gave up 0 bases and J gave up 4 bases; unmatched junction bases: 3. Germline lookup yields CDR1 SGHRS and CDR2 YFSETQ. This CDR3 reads CASSLVGTSGYNEQFF. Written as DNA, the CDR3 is TGCGCCAGCAGCTTGGTCGGGACTAGCGGATACAATGAGCAGTTCTTC.

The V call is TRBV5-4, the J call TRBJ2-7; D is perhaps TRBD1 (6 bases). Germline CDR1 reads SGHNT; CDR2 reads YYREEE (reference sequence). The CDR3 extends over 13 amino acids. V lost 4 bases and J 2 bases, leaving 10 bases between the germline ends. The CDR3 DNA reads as TGTGCCAGCAGCAGGGACACTACCTACGAGCAGTACTTC. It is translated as CASSRDTTYEQYF.

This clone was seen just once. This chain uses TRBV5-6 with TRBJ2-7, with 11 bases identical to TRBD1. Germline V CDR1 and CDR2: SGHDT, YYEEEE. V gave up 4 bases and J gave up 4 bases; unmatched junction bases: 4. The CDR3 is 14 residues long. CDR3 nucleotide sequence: TGTGCCAGCAGCGGTGGACAGGGGGCTTACGAGCAGTACTTC. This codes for CASSGGQGAYEQYF. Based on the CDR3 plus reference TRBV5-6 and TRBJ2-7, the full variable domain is DAGVTQSPTHLIKTRGQQVTLRCSPKSGHDTVSWYQQALGQGPQFIFQYYEEEERQRGNFPDRFSGHQFPNYSSELNVNALLLGDSALYLCASSGGQGAYEQYFGPGTRLTVT.

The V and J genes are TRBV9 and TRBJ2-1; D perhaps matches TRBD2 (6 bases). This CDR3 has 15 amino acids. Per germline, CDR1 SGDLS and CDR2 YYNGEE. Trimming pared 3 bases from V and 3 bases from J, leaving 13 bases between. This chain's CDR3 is CASSGRGLDYNEQFF. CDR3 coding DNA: TGTGCCAGCAGCGGCCGGGGGTTGGACTACAATGAGCAGTTCTTC.

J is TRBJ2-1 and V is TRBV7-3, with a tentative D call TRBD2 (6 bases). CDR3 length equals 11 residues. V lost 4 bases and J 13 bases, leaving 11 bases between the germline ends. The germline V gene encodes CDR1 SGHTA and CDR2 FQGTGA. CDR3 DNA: TGTGCCAGCAGCTCCGGGAGAGACCAGTTCTTC. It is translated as CASSSGRDQFF.

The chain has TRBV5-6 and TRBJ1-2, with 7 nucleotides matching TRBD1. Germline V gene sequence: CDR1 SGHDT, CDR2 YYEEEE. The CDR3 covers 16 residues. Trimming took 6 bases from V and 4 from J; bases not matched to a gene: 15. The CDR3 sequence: CASTFFLGGAGYGYTF. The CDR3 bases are TGTGCCAGCACCTTTTTTCTAGGGGGCGCAGGCTATGGCTACACCTTC.

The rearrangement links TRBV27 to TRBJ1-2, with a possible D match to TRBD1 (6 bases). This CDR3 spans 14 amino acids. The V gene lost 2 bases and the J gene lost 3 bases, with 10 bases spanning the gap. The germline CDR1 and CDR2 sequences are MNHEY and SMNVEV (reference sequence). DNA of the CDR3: TGTGCCAGCAGTTTAACAGGGTCCGACTATGGCTACACCTTC. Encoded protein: CASSLTGSDYGYTF.

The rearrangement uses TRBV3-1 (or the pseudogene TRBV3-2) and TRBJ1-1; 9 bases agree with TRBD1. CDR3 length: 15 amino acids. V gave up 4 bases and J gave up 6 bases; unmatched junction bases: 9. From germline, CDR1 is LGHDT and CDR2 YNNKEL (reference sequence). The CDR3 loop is CASSPTGTGNSEAFF. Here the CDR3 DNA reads TGTGCCAGCAGCCCTACCGGGACAGGGAATTCTGAAGCTTTCTTT.

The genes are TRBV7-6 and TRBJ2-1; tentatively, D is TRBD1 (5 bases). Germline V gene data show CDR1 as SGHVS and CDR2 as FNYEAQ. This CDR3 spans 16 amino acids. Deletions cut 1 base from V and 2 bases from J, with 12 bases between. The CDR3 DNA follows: TGTGCCAGCAGCTTAGAGTCAGGGTCGCCCTACAATGAGCAGTTCTTC. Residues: CASSLESGSPYNEQFF.

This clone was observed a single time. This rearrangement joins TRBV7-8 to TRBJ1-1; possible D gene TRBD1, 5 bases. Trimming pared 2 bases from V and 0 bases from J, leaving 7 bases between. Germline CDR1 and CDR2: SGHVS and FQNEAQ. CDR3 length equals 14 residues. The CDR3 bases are TGTGCCAGCAGCTTACAGGGCTTGAACACTGAAGCTTTCTTT. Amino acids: CASSLQGLNTEAFF.

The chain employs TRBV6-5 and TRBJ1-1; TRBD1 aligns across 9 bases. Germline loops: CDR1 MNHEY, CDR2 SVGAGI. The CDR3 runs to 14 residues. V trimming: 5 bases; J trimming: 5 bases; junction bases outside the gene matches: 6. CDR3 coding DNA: TGTGCCAGCAGTACAGGGGGCGCAAGGACTGAAGCTTTCTTT. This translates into CASSTGGARTEAFF.

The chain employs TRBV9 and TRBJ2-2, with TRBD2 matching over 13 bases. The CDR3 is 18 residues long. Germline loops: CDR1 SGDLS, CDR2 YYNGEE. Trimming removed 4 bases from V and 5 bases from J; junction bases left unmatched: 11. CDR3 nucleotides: TGTGCCAGCAGCTCCGCCGGGACTAGCGGGGCACTAACCGGGGAGCTGTTTTTT. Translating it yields CASSSAGTSGALTGELFF.

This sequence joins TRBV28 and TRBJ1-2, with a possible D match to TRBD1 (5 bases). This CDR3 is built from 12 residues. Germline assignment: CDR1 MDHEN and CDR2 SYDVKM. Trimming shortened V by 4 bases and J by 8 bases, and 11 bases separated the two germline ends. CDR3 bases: TGTGCCAGCAGTTCACGGGAGGGGGGCTACACCTTC. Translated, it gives CASSSREGGYTF.

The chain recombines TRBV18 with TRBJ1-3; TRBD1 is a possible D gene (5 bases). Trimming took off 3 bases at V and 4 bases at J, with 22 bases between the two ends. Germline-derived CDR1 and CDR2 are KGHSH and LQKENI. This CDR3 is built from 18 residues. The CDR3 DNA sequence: TGTGCCAGCTCACCCCTCTTAACGAGCAGGGTCGGAGGAAACACCATATATTTT. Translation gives CASSPLLTSRVGGNTIYF.

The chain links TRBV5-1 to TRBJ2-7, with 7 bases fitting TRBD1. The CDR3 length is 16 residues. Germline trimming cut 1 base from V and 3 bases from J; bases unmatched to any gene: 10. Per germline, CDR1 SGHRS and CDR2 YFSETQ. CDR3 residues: CASSLHDREGVYEQYF. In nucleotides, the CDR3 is TGCGCCAGCAGCTTGCACGACAGGGAAGGCGTCTACGAGCAGTACTTC.

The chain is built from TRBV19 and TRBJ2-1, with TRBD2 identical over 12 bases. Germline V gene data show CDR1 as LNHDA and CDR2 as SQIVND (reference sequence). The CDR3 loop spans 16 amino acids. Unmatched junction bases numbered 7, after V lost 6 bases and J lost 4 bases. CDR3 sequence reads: CASRPTSGSNYNEQFF. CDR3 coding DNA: TGTGCCAGTAGACCGACTAGCGGGAGTAATTACAATGAGCAGTTCTTC.